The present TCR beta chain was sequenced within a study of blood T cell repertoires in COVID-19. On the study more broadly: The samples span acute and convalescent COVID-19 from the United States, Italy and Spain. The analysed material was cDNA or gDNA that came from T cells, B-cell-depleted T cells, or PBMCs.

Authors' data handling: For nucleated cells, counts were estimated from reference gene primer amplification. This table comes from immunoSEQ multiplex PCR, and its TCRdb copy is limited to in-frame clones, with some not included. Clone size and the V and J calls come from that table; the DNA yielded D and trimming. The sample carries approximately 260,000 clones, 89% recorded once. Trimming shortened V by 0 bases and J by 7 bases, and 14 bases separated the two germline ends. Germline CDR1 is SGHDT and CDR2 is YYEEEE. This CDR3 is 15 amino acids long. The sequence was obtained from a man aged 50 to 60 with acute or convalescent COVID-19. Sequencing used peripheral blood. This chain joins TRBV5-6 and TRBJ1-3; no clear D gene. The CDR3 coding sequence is TGTGCCAGCAGCTTGGGACGAACCTTCAGGAACACCATATATTTT. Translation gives CASSLGRTFRNTIYF.